The present T cell receptor (beta chain) was sequenced within a study of T cells after yellow fever vaccination. Background on the study: In the case of low-cell-number fractions, SMART-Seq v4 Ultra Low Input was used for preparation.

There are a few counts of this clonotype. Its antigen remains unknown. Notes on the study in general: It was a weaker secondary response, yet one that peaked faster, at day 5 versus 15.

MiXCR was run by TCRdb on the 5' RACE reads, yielding one entry per CDR3 protein. This table holds some 120,000 distinct CDR3 sequences, roughly 15% found once. Trimming shortened V by 0 bases and J by 4 bases, and 4 bases separated the two germline ends. This CDR3 region has 13 residues. CDR1 is SEHNR, CDR2 FQNEAQ, per germline (reference sequence). J is TRBJ1-3 and V is TRBV7-9; D is unresolved. The sequencing used CD8+ T cells sorted from PBMCs, collected 5 days after the yellow fever booster vaccination. The TCR sequence derives from a man younger than 35 who received the YFV17D yellow fever vaccine. CDR3 sequence: CASSLAPGNTIYF. The CDR3 region has the DNA TGTGCCAGCAGCTTAGCCCCCGGAAACACCATATATTTT. Full variable domain (outside the CDR3, taken from reference TRBV7-9 and TRBJ1-3): DTGVSQNPRHKITKRGQNVTFRCDPISEHNRLYWYRQTLGQGPEFLTYFQNEAQLEKSRLLSDRFSAERPKGSFSTLEIQRTEQGDSAMYLCASSLAPGNTIYFGEGSWLTVV.